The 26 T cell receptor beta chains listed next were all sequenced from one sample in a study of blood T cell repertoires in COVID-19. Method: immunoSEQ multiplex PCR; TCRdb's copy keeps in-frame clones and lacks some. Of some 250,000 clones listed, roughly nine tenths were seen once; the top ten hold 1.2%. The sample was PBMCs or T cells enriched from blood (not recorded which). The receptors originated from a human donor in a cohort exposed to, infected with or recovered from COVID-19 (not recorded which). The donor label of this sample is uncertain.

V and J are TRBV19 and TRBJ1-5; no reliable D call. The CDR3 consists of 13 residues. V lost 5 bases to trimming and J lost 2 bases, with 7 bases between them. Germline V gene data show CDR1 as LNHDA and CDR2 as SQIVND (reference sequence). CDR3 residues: CASSRQGNQPQHF. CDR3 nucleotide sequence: TGTGCCAGTAGTCGTCAGGGCAATCAGCCCCAGCATTTT.

The CDR3: CASSQQTQGGNTEAFF. CDR3 DNA sequence: TGTGCCAGCTCACAACAAACCCAAGGGGGGAACACTGAAGCTTTCTTT. The chain couples TRBV18 to TRBJ1-1; a possible D gene is TRBD1 (6 bases). Between the trimmed V and J ends, which lost 4 bases and 1 base, there was a span of 16 bases. Germline assignment: CDR1 KGHSH and CDR2 LQKENI. This CDR3 spans 16 amino acids.

In DNA form, the CDR3 reads TGCGCCAGCAGCTCTCCCGACAGGAACACTGAAGCTTTCTTT. It translates to CASSSPDRNTEAFF. The chain joins TRBV5-1 to TRBJ1-1; weak D call: TRBD1 (5 bases). Germline CDR1 and CDR2: SGHRS and YFSETQ. V shed 3 bases and J shed 1 base, with 10 bases lying between them. The CDR3 sequence is 14 residues long.

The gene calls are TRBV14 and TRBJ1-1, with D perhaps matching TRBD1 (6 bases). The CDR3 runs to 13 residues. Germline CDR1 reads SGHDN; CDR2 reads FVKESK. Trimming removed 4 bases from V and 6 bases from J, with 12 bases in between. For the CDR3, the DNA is TGTGCCAGCAGCCCCCTAGGGGGAGCTGAAGCTTTCTTT. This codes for CASSPLGGAEAFF. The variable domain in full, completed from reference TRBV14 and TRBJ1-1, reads EAGVTQFPSHSVIEKGQTVTLRCDPISGHDNLYWYRRVMGKEIKFLLHFVKESKQDESGMPNNRFLAERTGGTYSTLKVQPAELEDSGVYFCASSPLGGAEAFFGQGTRLTVV.

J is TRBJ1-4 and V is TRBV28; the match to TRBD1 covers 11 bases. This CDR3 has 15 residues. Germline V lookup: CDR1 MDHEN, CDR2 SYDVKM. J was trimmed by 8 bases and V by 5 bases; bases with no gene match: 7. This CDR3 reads CASSPPGQGEEKLFF. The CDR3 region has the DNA TGTGCCAGCAGTCCACCGGGACAGGGGGAGGAAAAACTGTTTTTT.

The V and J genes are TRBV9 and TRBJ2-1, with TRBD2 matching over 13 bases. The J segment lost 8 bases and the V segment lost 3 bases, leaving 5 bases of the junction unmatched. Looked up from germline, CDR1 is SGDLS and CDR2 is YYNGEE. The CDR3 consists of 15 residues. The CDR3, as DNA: TGTGCCAGCAGCGAGGACGGGACTAGCGGGGATGAGCAGTTCTTC. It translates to CASSEDGTSGDEQFF.

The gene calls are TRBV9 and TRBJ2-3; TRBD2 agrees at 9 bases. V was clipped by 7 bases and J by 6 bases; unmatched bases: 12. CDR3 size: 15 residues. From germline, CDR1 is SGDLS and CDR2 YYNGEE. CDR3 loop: CASGFLAGGADTQYF. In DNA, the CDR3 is TGTGCCAGCGGCTTTCTCGCGGGAGGGGCCGATACGCAGTATTTT.

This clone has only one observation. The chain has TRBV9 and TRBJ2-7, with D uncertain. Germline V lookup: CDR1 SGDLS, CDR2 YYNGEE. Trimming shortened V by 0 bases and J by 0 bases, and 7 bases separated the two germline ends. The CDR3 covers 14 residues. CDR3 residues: CASSVGAGSYEQYF. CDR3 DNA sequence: TGTGCCAGCAGCGTAGGGGCAGGCTCCTACGAGCAGTACTTC.

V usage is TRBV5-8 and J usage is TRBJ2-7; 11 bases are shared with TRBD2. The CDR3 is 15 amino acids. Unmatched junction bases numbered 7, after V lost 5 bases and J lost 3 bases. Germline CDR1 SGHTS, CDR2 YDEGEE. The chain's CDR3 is CASSPSGGLYYEQYF. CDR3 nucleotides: TGTGCCAGCAGTCCTAGCGGGGGGCTTTACTACGAGCAGTACTTC. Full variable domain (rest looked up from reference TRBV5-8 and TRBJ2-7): EAGVTQSPTHLIKTRGQQATLRCSPISGHTSVYWYQQALGLGLQFLLWYDEGEERNRGNFPPRFSGRQFPNYSSELNVNALELEDSALYLCASSPSGGLYYEQYFGPGTRLTVT.

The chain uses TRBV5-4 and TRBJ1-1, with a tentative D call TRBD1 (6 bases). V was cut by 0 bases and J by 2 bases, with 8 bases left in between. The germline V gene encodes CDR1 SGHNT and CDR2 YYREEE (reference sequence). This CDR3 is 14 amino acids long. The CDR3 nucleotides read TGTGCCAGCAGCTTGGGAGGGGGAAACACTGAAGCTTTCTTT. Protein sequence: CASSLGGGNTEAFF.

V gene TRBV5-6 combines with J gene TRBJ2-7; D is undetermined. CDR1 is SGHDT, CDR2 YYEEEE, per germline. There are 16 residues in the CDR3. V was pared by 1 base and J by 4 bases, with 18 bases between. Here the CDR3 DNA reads TGTGCCAGCAGCTTGAAGCAGGAATACTTCCTATACGAGCAGTACTTC. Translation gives CASSLKQEYFLYEQYF. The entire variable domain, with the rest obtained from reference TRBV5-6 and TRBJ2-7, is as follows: DAGVTQSPTHLIKTRGQQVTLRCSPKSGHDTVSWYQQALGQGPQFIFQYYEEEERQRGNFPDRFSGHQFPNYSSELNVNALLLGDSALYLCASSLKQEYFLYEQYFGPGTRLTVT.

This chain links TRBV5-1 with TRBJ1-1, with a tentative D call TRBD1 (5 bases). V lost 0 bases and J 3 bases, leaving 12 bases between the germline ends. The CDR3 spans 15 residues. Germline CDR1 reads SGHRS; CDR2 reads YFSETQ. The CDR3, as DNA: TGCGCCAGCAGCTTGGGAACGGGAGGGGACACTGAAGCTTTCTTT. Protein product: CASSLGTGGDTEAFF.

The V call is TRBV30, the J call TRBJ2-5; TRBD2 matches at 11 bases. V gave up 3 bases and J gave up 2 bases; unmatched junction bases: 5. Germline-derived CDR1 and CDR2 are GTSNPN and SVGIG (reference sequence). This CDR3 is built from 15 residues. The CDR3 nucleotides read TGTGCCTGGAGCCGACTAGCGGGGTTTCAAGAGACCCAGTACTTC. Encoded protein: CAWSRLAGFQETQYF. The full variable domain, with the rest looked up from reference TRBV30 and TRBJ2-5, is SQTIHQWPATLVQPVGSPLSLECTVEGTSNPNLYWYRQAAGRGLQLLFYSVGIGQISSEVPQNLSASRPQDRQFILSSKKLLLSDSGFYLCAWSRLAGFQETQYFGPGTRLLVL.

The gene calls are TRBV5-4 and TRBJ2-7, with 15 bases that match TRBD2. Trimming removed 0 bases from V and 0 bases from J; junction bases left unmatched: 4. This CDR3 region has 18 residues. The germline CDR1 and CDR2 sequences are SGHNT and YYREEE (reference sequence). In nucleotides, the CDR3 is TGTGCCAGCAGCTTGGGCTGGGGACTAGCGGGGGGCTCCTACGAGCAGTACTTC. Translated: CASSLGWGLAGGSYEQYF.

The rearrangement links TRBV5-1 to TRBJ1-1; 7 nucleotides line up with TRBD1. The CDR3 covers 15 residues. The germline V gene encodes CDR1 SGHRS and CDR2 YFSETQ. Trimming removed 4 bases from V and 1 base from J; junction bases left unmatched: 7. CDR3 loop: CASSPRTGENTEAFF. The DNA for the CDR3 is TGCGCCAGCAGCCCTAGGACAGGAGAGAACACTGAAGCTTTCTTT.

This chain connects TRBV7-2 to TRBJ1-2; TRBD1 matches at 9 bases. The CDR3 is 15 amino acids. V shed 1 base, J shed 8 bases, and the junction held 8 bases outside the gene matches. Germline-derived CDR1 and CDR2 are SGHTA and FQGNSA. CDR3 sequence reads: CASSLVLGQGLGYTF. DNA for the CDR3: TGTGCCAGCAGCTTAGTACTCGGACAGGGGTTGGGCTACACCTTC.

CDR3 DNA sequence: TGTGCCAGTTCCGAGGGGACAGACGGGTTTAACTATGGCTACACCTTC. Its protein is CASSEGTDGFNYGYTF. The V call is TRBV19, the J call TRBJ1-2; TRBD1 agrees at 7 bases. The CDR3 is 16 residues long. From germline, CDR1 is LNHDA and CDR2 SQIVND (reference sequence). The V segment lost 8 bases and the J segment 1 base; nucleotides outside the gene matches: 13.

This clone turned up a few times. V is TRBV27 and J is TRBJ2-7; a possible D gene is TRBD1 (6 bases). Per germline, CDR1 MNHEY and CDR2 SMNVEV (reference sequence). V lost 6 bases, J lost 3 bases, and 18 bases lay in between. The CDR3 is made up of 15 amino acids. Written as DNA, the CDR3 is TGTGCCAGCAGGGGTCAGGGGCAATTTCGCTACGAGCAGTACTTC. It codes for CASRGQGQFRYEQYF.

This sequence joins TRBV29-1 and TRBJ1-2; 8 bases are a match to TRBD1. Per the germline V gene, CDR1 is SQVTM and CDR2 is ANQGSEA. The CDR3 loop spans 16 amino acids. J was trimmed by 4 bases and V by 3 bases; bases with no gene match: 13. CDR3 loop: CSVERDRQGAVYGYTF. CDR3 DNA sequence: TGCAGCGTTGAGAGGGACCGTCAGGGGGCTGTCTATGGCTACACCTTC.

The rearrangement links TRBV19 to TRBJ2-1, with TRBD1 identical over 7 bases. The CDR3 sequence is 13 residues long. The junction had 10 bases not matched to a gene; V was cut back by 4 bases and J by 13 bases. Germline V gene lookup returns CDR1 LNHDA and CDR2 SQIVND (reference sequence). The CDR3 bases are TGTGCCAGTAGTACTACAGGGGCAGTTCACCAGTTCTTC. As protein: CASSTTGAVHQFF.

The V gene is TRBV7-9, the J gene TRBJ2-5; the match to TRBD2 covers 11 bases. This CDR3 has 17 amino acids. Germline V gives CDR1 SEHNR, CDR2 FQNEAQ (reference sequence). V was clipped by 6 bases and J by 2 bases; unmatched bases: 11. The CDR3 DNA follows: TGTGCCAGCAGTCCGCTCGCGGGACTAGCGGTTCAAGAGACCCAGTACTTC. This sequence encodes CASSPLAGLAVQETQYF.

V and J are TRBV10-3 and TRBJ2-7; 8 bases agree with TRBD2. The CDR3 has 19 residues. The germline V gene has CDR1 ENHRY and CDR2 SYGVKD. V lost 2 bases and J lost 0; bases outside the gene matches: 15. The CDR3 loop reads CAISEPSPRRGGPSYEQYF. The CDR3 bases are TGTGCCATCAGTGAGCCGTCCCCTCGTCGCGGGGGGCCCTCCTACGAGCAGTACTTC.

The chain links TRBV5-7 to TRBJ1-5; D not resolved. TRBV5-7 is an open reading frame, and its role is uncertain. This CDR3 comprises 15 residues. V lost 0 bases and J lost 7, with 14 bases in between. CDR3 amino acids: CASSLDLYSGQPQHF. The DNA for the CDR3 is TGTGCCAGCAGCTTGGACCTCTATTCGGGACAGCCCCAGCATTTT.

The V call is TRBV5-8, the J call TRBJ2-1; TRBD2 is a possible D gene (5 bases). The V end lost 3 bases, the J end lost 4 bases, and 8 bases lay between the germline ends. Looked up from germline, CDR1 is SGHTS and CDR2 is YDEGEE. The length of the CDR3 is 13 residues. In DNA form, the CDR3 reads TGTGCCAGCAGCTCTGGGGAGTACAATGAGCAGTTCTTC. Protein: CASSSGEYNEQFF.

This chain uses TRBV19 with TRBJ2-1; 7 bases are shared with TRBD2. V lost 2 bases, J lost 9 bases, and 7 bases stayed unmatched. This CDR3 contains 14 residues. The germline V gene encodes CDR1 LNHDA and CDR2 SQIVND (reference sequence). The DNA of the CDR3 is TGTGCCAGTAGTATACGGGCTAGCGGCGGTGAGCAGTTCTTC. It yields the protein CASSIRASGGEQFF.

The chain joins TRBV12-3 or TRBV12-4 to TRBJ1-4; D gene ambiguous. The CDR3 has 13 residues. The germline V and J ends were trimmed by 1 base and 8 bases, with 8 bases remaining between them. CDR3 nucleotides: TGTGCCAGCAGTTTAGGAGGGTTCGAAAAACTGTTTTTT. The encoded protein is CASSLGGFEKLFF.